This T cell receptor (beta chain) originates from a study of blood T cell repertoires in COVID-19. Overall study: COVID-19 samples, acute and convalescent, were from the United States, Italy and Spain. From T cells, B-cell-depleted T cells, or PBMCs came the material, which was cDNA or gDNA.

Per the original methods: Amplification of reference gene primers provided the estimated nucleated cell counts. The repertoire was sequenced with immunoSEQ multiplex PCR; TCRdb's copy has only in-frame clones and lacks some. Clonal size and the V and J genes are those of that table, whereas D and trimming came from the DNA. The repertoire consists of about 150,000 clones, with around 89% occurring once and the leading ten covering about 16%. CDR1 and CDR2 from the germline V gene are MNHNS and SASEGT. V lost 2 bases to trimming and J lost 4 bases, with 14 bases between them. The CDR3 totals 15 residues.

The material sequenced was peripheral blood. The V gene is TRBV6-1, the J gene TRBJ1-2; perhaps TRBD1 as D (5 bases). The TCR was taken from a middle-aged woman with acute or convalescent COVID-19. The CDR3 loop reads CASSESYLGGYGYTF. CDR3 nucleotide sequence: TGTGCCAGCAGTGAATCTTATTTGGGGGGCTATGGCTACACCTTC.